This T cell receptor beta chain appears in the sequencing data of a study of blood T cell repertoires in COVID-19. CDR3 size: 15 residues. V shed 5 bases, J shed 4 bases, and the junction held 6 bases outside the gene matches. Germline CDR1 SGHTA, CDR2 FQGNSA. Here immunoSEQ multiplex PCR was the method, and the copy in TCRdb shows in-frame clones only, minus some. The sample contains about 42,000 clones, approximately 91% of which appear only once. The chain employs TRBV7-2 and TRBJ2-5; TRBD1 aligns across 11 bases. Sequencing used peripheral blood. This clonotype was obtained from a human donor in a cohort sampled during active COVID-19. The CDR3, as DNA: TGTGCCAGCAGCCTTTGGACAGGGGGCTCAGAGACCCAGTACTTC. Its protein is CASSLWTGGSETQYF.